The T cell receptor (beta chain) described here comes from a study of blood T cell repertoires in COVID-19 (dated by TCRdb to the early 2020s). In terms of the full investigation: Samples from collaborators originated in the United States, Italy and Spain and spanned both the acute and convalescent phases of COVID-19. The samples were drawn from two sources: the first 160 participants of the ongoing ImmuneRACE study, and 1,000 to 1,500 subjects contributed by 6 global collaborators. Where HLA class I and class II types were available, the types were taken from metadata supplied by the sample provider, not from assay-based typing. The repertoires were made available in a free public database intended to serve as a resource for research on the immune response to SARS-CoV-2. The prospective study material was composed of cDNA or gDNA derived from T cells, B-cell-depleted T cells, or PBMCs. Sample metadata almost always included a de-identified subject ID, COVID-19 status, age in years and sex. The dataset comprised deeply sampled blood TCRbeta repertoires from subjects exposed to, actively infected with, or recovered from COVID-19. Paper-wide results and their limitations: Clinical and demographic metadata were provided uncurated, with the amount varying by source and participant.

About this clone: Its antigen is unknown. Per-base quality was not reported, and no clone a single base away is much larger than it.

Based on the germline V gene (reference sequence), the CDR1 and CDR2 sequences are MNHEY and SMNVEV. The CDR3 sequence holds 15 residues, the cysteine and phenylalanine included. The sequence is cut down to CDR3 DNA, 45 bases in frame from base 1. Trimming takes 5 bases off V and 2 bases off J; junction bases not matched to a gene: 8. TCRbeta CDR3 regions were amplified from genomic DNA by means of the immunoSEQ Assay, a bias-controlled multiplex PCR. The authors' analysis ran thus. The number of nucleated cells in each sample was estimated from the amplification of reference gene primers within the assay. To quantify the absolute abundance of each unique TCRbeta CDR3 rearrangement, sequence reads were collapsed and filtered. For each sample, productive Simpson clonality was calculated by taking the square root of Simpson's diversity index across productive rearrangements. Sourced from immuneACCESS, this table was stored by TCRdb with only in-frame sequences that have V and J called. A share of the clones is absent; for the studies checked, an unresolved V gene accounts for under half, and the remainder has no known explanation. The V and J calls and clone size were taken over from that table, and D and trimming were inferred from the DNA. The sample table lists around 260,000 clones, about 86% of them with a count of one. The ten largest clones take up less than 4.5% of the sample.

Each collaborating institution followed its own protocols to collect whole blood in K2EDTA tubes. For TCRbeta analysis, collaborators shipped samples in one of three forms: frozen whole blood, isolated PBMCs, or DNA extracted from either of those sample types. The V and J genes are TRBV27 and TRBJ2-7; TRBD2 agrees with 8 junctional bases. The sample was peripheral blood. The TCR was taken from a man between 18 and 29 years old with active or convalescent COVID-19. The CDR3 region has the sequence CASSPQAGVTYEQYF. The DNA is TGTGCCAGCAGTCCCCAAGCGGGAGTAACCTACGAGCAGTACTTC.